The clone carrying this T cell receptor (beta chain) was observed a handful of times. The antigen is unknown. TCRdb passed the 5' RACE reads through MiXCR, listing each CDR3 protein once. The sample records around 180,000 distinct CDR3 sequences, approximately 6.2% being singletons. This CDR3 has 15 residues. Germline lookup yields CDR1 SGHRS and CDR2 YFSETQ. V was pared by 7 bases and J by 1 base, with 17 bases between. This specimen comes from a study of T cells after yellow fever vaccination. Study-level findings and limits: Abundant clonotypes from the bulk population could contaminate FACS-sorted repertoires.

This receptor was taken from a man aged 18 to 29 who received the YFV17D yellow fever vaccine. The chain carries TRBV5-1 and TRBJ1-1; possible D gene TRBD1, 6 bases. The material was CD4+ T cells sorted from PBMCs, obtained on the day of the first yellow fever vaccination. CDR3 in DNA: TGCGCCAGCTTCCCGATGGCAGGGGCGAACACTGAAGCTTTCTTT. Encoded protein: CASFPMAGANTEAFF.